A selection of T cell receptor beta chains follows, all from one sample in a study of blood T cell repertoires in COVID-19. Only in-frame clones appear in the TCRdb table, and some are missing; sequencing was by immunoSEQ multiplex PCR. The repertoire includes some 41,000 clones, approximately 86% of them detected once, and roughly 5.1% sits in the top ten. Sequencing was performed on peripheral blood. The receptors were gathered from a man between 40 and 49 years old with active COVID-19. Each CDR3 is given with its conserved first and last residue. Each record gives: V gene, J gene, D gene, clone size, CDR3 protein, CDR3 DNA. The D gene is left open where the match is weak. The size entry is marked missing in some rows and otherwise reads once, few, many or a size class.

v_gene: TRBV28
j_gene: TRBJ1-4
d_gene: -
abundance: -
CDR3aa: CASRLKGNGEKLFF
CDR3nt: TGTGCCAGCAGACTAAAGGGGAACGGTGAAAAACTGTTTTTT

v_gene: TRBV12-3/TRBV12-4
j_gene: TRBJ2-5
d_gene: -
abundance: -
CDR3aa: CASSLGQKETQYF
CDR3nt: TGTGCCAGCAGCTTGGGGCAGAAAGAGACCCAGTACTTC

v_gene: TRBV6-8
j_gene: TRBJ1-1
d_gene: TRBD1
abundance: -
CDR3aa: CASSWETWTGVYTEAFF
CDR3nt: TGTGCCAGCAGTTGGGAGACCTGGACAGGGGTATACACTGAAGCTTTCTTT

v_gene: TRBV11-3
j_gene: TRBJ2-3
d_gene: -
abundance: once
CDR3aa: CASSRGSTDTQYF
CDR3nt: TGTGCCAGCAGCCGGGGGAGTACAGATACGCAGTATTTT

v_gene: TRBV28
j_gene: TRBJ1-1
d_gene: TRBD1
abundance: -
CDR3aa: CASSSSGGPEAFF
CDR3nt: TGTGCCAGCAGTTCCTCAGGGGGCCCTGAAGCTTTCTTT

v_gene: TRBV9
j_gene: TRBJ2-1
d_gene: -
abundance: -
CDR3aa: CASSVGRSNDEQFF
CDR3nt: TGTGCCAGCAGCGTAGGGAGATCGAACGATGAGCAGTTCTTC

v_gene: TRBV28
j_gene: TRBJ2-3
d_gene: TRBD1
abundance: -
CDR3aa: CASSTGGAEDTQYF
CDR3nt: TGTGCCAGCAGTACAGGGGGCGCGGAAGATACGCAGTATTTT

v_gene: TRBV7-9
j_gene: TRBJ1-3
d_gene: TRBD1
abundance: -
CDR3aa: CASSSRTGGSHPGNTIYF
CDR3nt: TGTGCCAGCAGCTCCCGGACAGGGGGCTCCCATCCTGGAAACACCATATATTTT

v_gene: TRBV12-3/TRBV12-4
j_gene: TRBJ1-2
d_gene: -
abundance: -
CDR3aa: CASRAGTPYGYTF
CDR3nt: TGTGCCAGCAGAGCCGGGACACCGTATGGCTACACCTTC

v_gene: TRBV28
j_gene: TRBJ1-1
d_gene: -
abundance: -
CDR3aa: CASSLLVRLNTEAFF
CDR3nt: TGTGCCAGCAGTTTATTGGTCAGGTTGAACACTGAAGCTTTCTTT

v_gene: TRBV12-3/TRBV12-4
j_gene: TRBJ1-5
d_gene: -
abundance: -
CDR3aa: CASRDTGNQPQHF
CDR3nt: TGTGCCAGCAGGGACACAGGCAATCAGCCCCAGCATTTT

v_gene: TRBV7-3
j_gene: TRBJ2-3
d_gene: TRBD1
abundance: once
CDR3aa: CASSPRTGITDTQYF
CDR3nt: TGTGCCAGCAGCCCGCGGACAGGGATCACAGATACGCAGTATTTT

v_gene: TRBV6-5
j_gene: TRBJ2-1
d_gene: TRBD2
abundance: -
CDR3aa: CASRRRGVNEQFF
CDR3nt: TGTGCCAGCAGACGCCGGGGGGTCAATGAGCAGTTCTTC

v_gene: TRBV11-2
j_gene: TRBJ2-3
d_gene: TRBD1
abundance: -
CDR3aa: CASSFGQGPDTQYF
CDR3nt: TGTGCCAGCTCCTTTGGACAGGGCCCAGATACGCAGTATTTT

v_gene: TRBV7-3
j_gene: TRBJ2-5
d_gene: TRBD1
abundance: -
CDR3aa: CASSEDRVQTQYF
CDR3nt: TGTGCCAGCAGCGAGGACAGGGTCCAGACCCAGTACTTC

v_gene: TRBV9
j_gene: TRBJ2-7
d_gene: TRBD1
abundance: few
CDR3aa: CASSAHRGQSYEQYF
CDR3nt: TGTGCCAGCAGCGCCCACAGGGGGCAGTCCTACGAGCAGTACTTC

v_gene: TRBV12-3/TRBV12-4
j_gene: TRBJ2-7
d_gene: -
abundance: -
CDR3aa: CASSLANEQYF
CDR3nt: TGTGCCAGCAGTTTAGCTAACGAGCAGTACTTC

v_gene: TRBV10-3
j_gene: TRBJ1-3
d_gene: -
abundance: -
CDR3aa: CASGVTGVSGNTIYF
CDR3nt: TGTGCCAGCGGAGTGACAGGCGTCTCTGGAAACACCATATATTTT

v_gene: TRBV28
j_gene: TRBJ1-1
d_gene: -
abundance: -
CDR3aa: CASSFPPPLLTIRNTEAFF
CDR3nt: TGTGCCAGCAGTTTTCCACCCCCCCTCCTAACTATTCGCAACACTGAAGCTTTCTTT

v_gene: TRBV24-1
j_gene: TRBJ2-1
d_gene: -
abundance: -
CDR3aa: CATSVLDSDNEQFF
CDR3nt: TGTGCCACCAGTGTTTTGGACAGTGACAATGAGCAGTTCTTC

v_gene: TRBV4-1
j_gene: TRBJ1-1
d_gene: -
abundance: -
CDR3aa: CASSQAGLGNTEAFF
CDR3nt: TGCGCCAGCAGCCAGGCAGGGTTAGGAAACACTGAAGCTTTCTTT

v_gene: TRBV3-1/TRBV3-2
j_gene: TRBJ1-2
d_gene: -
abundance: -
CDR3aa: CASSQRAGVGYTF
CDR3nt: TGTGCCAGCAGCCAACGGGCAGGGGTTGGCTACACCTTC

v_gene: TRBV27
j_gene: TRBJ2-5
d_gene: TRBD2
abundance: -
CDR3aa: CASSPRLAGGRGPLRETQYF
CDR3nt: TGTGCCAGCAGTCCGAGACTAGCGGGAGGGAGGGGTCCCCTTCGAGAGACCCAGTACTTC

v_gene: TRBV12-5
j_gene: TRBJ2-1
d_gene: -
abundance: once
CDR3aa: CASAWGGPGNEQFF
CDR3nt: TGTGCTTCAGCCTGGGGAGGTCCCGGCAATGAGCAGTTCTTC

v_gene: TRBV3-1/TRBV3-2
j_gene: TRBJ1-2
d_gene: TRBD1
abundance: -
CDR3aa: CASSPMTGGYGYTF
CDR3nt: TGTGCCAGCAGCCCGATGACAGGGGGTTATGGCTACACCTTC

v_gene: TRBV7-2
j_gene: TRBJ2-1
d_gene: TRBD2
abundance: -
CDR3aa: CASSLGLAWNEQFF
CDR3nt: TGTGCCAGCAGCTTGGGACTAGCGTGGAATGAGCAGTTCTTC

v_gene: TRBV5-1
j_gene: TRBJ2-6
d_gene: -
abundance: -
CDR3aa: CASRGTVSLGANVLTF
CDR3nt: TGCGCCAGCAGAGGGACTGTTAGCCTGGGAGCCAACGTCCTGACTTTC

v_gene: TRBV6-5
j_gene: TRBJ2-1
d_gene: TRBD2
abundance: -
CDR3aa: CASASGSLNEQFF
CDR3nt: TGTGCCAGTGCTAGCGGCAGCCTGAATGAGCAGTTCTTC

v_gene: TRBV24-1
j_gene: TRBJ2-5
d_gene: TRBD1
abundance: -
CDR3aa: CATSDPGTGEETQYF
CDR3nt: TGTGCCACCAGTGATCCCGGGACAGGAGAAGAGACCCAGTACTTC

v_gene: TRBV2
j_gene: TRBJ2-5
d_gene: TRBD1
abundance: -
CDR3aa: CASSEDRGVGETQYF
CDR3nt: TGTGCCAGCAGTGAGGACAGGGGGGTCGGAGAGACCCAGTACTTC

v_gene: TRBV4-1
j_gene: TRBJ2-3
d_gene: TRBD2
abundance: -
CDR3aa: CASSPLAGAIDTQYF
CDR3nt: TGCGCCAGCAGCCCGCTAGCGGGAGCTATTGATACGCAGTATTTT

v_gene: TRBV7-9
j_gene: TRBJ1-2
d_gene: -
abundance: -
CDR3aa: CASSPLLSGHGYTF
CDR3nt: TGTGCCAGCAGCCCGCTACTGAGTGGGCATGGCTACACCTTC

v_gene: TRBV7-3
j_gene: TRBJ1-6
d_gene: TRBD1
abundance: -
CDR3aa: CASSRDSSYNSPLHF
CDR3nt: TGTGCCAGCAGCCGGGACAGCTCCTATAATTCACCCCTCCACTTT

v_gene: TRBV15
j_gene: TRBJ1-2
d_gene: -
abundance: -
CDR3aa: CATSRDRGLGYTF
CDR3nt: TGTGCCACCAGCAGAGATCGGGGATTGGGCTACACCTTC

v_gene: TRBV6-1
j_gene: TRBJ2-5
d_gene: -
abundance: -
CDR3aa: CASSEVYGGTETQYF
CDR3nt: TGTGCCAGCAGTGAAGTCTACGGGGGTACAGAGACCCAGTACTTC

v_gene: TRBV30
j_gene: TRBJ2-3
d_gene: -
abundance: -
CDR3aa: CAWGISGDTDTQYF
CDR3nt: TGTGCCTGGGGTATATCAGGCGACACAGATACGCAGTATTTT

v_gene: TRBV6-5
j_gene: TRBJ1-1
d_gene: -
abundance: once
CDR3aa: CASSQPGMDTEAFF
CDR3nt: TGTGCCAGCAGTCAACCAGGAATGGACACTGAAGCTTTCTTT

v_gene: TRBV28
j_gene: TRBJ2-1
d_gene: -
abundance: -
CDR3aa: CASRSSYNEQFF
CDR3nt: TGTGCCAGCAGGAGTAGCTACAATGAGCAGTTCTTC

v_gene: TRBV18
j_gene: TRBJ2-1
d_gene: -
abundance: -
CDR3aa: CASSPRQLERFF
CDR3nt: TGTGCCAGCTCACCTCGACAGCTAGAACGGTTCTTC

v_gene: TRBV6-1
j_gene: TRBJ2-7
d_gene: TRBD2
abundance: few
CDR3aa: CASSEEGAGAYEQYF
CDR3nt: TGTGCCAGCAGTGAAGAAGGGGCGGGAGCCTACGAGCAGTACTTC

v_gene: TRBV6-2/TRBV6-3
j_gene: TRBJ1-2
d_gene: TRBD1
abundance: -
CDR3aa: CASSSALGTVIGGYTF
CDR3nt: TGTGCCAGCAGTTCCGCCCTCGGGACAGTCATAGGTGGCTACACCTTC

v_gene: TRBV2
j_gene: TRBJ2-5
d_gene: -
abundance: -
CDR3aa: CASRGEEKTQYF
CDR3nt: TGTGCCAGCAGGGGGGAGGAGAAGACCCAGTACTTC

v_gene: TRBV7-9
j_gene: TRBJ2-7
d_gene: TRBD1
abundance: once
CDR3aa: CASSETGRGSYEQYF
CDR3nt: TGTGCCAGCAGCGAGACAGGGAGAGGCTCCTACGAGCAGTACTTC

v_gene: TRBV5-1
j_gene: TRBJ2-1
d_gene: -
abundance: -
CDR3aa: CASSDLGGARGVQFF
CDR3nt: TGCGCCAGCAGCGACCTTGGGGGGGCCCGTGGGGTGCAGTTCTTC

v_gene: TRBV28
j_gene: TRBJ2-7
d_gene: TRBD2
abundance: -
CDR3aa: CASSYGTSGREEQYF
CDR3nt: TGTGCCAGCAGTTATGGGACTAGCGGGAGAGAGGAGCAGTACTTC